This is a list of T cell receptor beta chains from one sample in a study of identical twins. Via MiXCR, TCRdb re-called the 5' RACE reads, giving one row per CDR3 protein. Among approximately 890,000 distinct CDR3 sequences listed, roughly an eighth were seen once. This sample was also put to use in a study of yellow fever vaccine responses in identical twins.

The specimen sequenced was PBMCs. The receptor source for this set is a woman younger than 35 in good health. Both conserved end residues are trimmed from each CDR3.

V,J,CDR3
TRBV6-2/TRBV6-3,TRBJ2-1,ASSLNPGGANEQF
TRBV28,TRBJ1-2,ASSLASGPRARYGYT
TRBV20-1,TRBJ1-1,SARSEITGRSTEAF
TRBV10-3,TRBJ1-2,AIKRTGGFEGYT
TRBV6-1,TRBJ2-2,ATNRVNTGELF
TRBV5-4,TRBJ2-5,ASSLSLGKETQY
TRBV20-1,TRBJ2-7,SAITDPYEQY
TRBV12-3/TRBV12-4,TRBJ2-1,ASSLEGIAGGVKALIRAGNEQF
TRBV5-1,TRBJ2-3,ASSLQGAWDTQY
TRBV5-1,TRBJ2-1,ASGTSGREQF
TRBV21-1,TRBJ2-5,ASSKRTNQETQY